The clone carrying this T cell receptor (beta chain) was counted many times. This specimen belongs to a study of T cells in Graves' hyperthyroidism and ophthalmopathy. Using RNA transcripts as the source, TCR beta CDR3 regions were amplified. During a first-round RT-PCR of the TCR CDR3, the HTBI primer set was used. TCRdb redid the calling of the multiplex PCR reads with MiXCR, one entry per CDR3 protein. This sample has 460,000 or so distinct CDR3 sequences; around 14% occur once, and the top ten carry over 15%. In germline, CDR1 is MNHNS, CDR2 SASEGT. The CDR3 sequence is 14 residues long. The junction had 8 bases not matched to a gene; V was cut back by 5 bases and J by 5 bases.

The chain is built from TRBV6-1 and TRBJ1-1; 7 nucleotides align to TRBD1. The sample taken for sequencing was blood. The clonotype originates from a woman aged 18-29 years with Graves' hyperthyroidism. The CDR3: CASSSTYRGTEAFF. For the CDR3, the DNA is TGTGCCAGCAGTTCAACATACAGGGGAACTGAAGCTTTCTTT.